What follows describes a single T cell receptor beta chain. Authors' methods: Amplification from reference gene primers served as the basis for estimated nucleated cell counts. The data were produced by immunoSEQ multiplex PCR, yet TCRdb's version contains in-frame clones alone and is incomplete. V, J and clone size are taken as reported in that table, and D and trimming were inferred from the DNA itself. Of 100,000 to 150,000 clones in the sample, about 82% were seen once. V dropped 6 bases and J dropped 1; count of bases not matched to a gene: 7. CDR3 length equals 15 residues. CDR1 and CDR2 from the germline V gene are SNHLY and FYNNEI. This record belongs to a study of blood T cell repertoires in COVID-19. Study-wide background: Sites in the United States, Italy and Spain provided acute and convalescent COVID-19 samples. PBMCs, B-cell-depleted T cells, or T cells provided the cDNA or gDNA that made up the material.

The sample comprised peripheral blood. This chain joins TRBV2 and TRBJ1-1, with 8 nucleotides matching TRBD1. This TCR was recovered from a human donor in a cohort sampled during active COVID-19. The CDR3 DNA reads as TGTGCCAGCAGAAGGACAGGGCGCGGGAACACTGAAGCTTTCTTT. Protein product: CASRRTGRGNTEAFF.